This T cell receptor beta chain stems from a study of blood T cells in healthy people across ages. Study context: About one barcoded beta molecule was captured per two T cells (by template switching).

Together with a sample-barcoded 5' primer, a J-beta primer mix was included in a second PCR lasting roughly 7 to 11 cycles. Via MiXCR, TCRdb re-called the 5' RACE reads, giving one row per CDR3 protein. The profile shows 800,000 or so distinct CDR3 sequences, 25% of them singletons. Germline V gives CDR1 SGDLS, CDR2 YYNGEE. Trimming took off 0 bases at V and 4 bases at J, with 8 bases between the two ends. The CDR3 is 14 amino acids. This sample was also put to use in a study of T cells of mothers and their children.

The source is a boy younger than 18 in good health. The chain combines TRBV9 with TRBJ2-1, with D unclear. The sequencing input was blood. The CDR3 spells CASSVVSKYNEQFF. DNA for the CDR3: TGTGCCAGCAGCGTAGTTTCCAAATACAATGAGCAGTTCTTC.